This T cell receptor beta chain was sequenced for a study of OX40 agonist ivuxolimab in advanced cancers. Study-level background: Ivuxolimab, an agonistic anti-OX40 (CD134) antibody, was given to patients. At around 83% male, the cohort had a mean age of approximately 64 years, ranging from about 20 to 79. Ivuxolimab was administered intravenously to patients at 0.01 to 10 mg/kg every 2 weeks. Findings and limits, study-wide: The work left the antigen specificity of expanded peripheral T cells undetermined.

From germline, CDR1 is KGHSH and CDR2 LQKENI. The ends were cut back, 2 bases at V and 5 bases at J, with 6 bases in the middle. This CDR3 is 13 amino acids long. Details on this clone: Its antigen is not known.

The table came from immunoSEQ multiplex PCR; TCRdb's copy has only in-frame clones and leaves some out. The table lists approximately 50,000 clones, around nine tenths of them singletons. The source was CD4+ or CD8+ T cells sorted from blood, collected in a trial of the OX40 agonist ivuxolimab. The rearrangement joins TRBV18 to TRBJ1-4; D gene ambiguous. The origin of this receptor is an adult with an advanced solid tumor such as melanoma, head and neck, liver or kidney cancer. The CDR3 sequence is CASSPGPNEKLFF. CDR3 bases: TGTGCCAGCTCACCAGGGCCGAATGAAAAACTGTTTTTT.